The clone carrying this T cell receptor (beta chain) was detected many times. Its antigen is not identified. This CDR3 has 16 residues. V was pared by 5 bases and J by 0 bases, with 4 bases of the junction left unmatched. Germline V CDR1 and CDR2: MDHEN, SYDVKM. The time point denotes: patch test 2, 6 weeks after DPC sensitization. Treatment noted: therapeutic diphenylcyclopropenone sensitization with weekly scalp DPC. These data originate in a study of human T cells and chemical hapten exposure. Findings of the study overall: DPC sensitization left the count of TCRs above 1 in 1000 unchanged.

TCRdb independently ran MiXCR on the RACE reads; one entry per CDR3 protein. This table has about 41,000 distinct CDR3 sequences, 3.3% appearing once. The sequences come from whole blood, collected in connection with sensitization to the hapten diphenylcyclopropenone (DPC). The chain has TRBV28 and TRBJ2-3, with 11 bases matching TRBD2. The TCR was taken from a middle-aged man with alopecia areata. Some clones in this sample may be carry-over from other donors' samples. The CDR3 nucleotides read TGTGCCAGCAGTGTCCGACTAGCGGGAAGCACAGATACGCAGTATTTT. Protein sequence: CASSVRLAGSTDTQYF.